This is a list of T cell receptor beta chains from one sample in a study of post-analysis software for immune sequencing data. In TCRdb, the PCR reads were re-called with MiXCR into one record per CDR3 protein. The sample holds approximately 440,000 distinct CDR3 sequences; roughly 46% are singletons and the top ten take around an eighth. Material: blood. The receptor set was obtained from a girl aged 5 to 17 with multiple sclerosis. Each CDR3 is given with its conserved first and last residue. Each record gives: D gene, clone size, V gene, J gene, CDR3 protein, CDR3 DNA. The D gene is left open where the match is weak. A clone size is listed for some rows: how often the clone was seen (once, few, many), or a class if it is expanded.

d_call: TRBD1
clone_size: NA
v_call: TRBV5-1
j_call: TRBJ1-5
cdr3_aa: CASSLGTGEGGQPQHF
cdr3_nt: TGCGCCAGCAGCTTGGGGACAGGGGAAGGAGGTCAGCCCCAGCATTTT

d_call: TRBD2
clone_size: few
v_call: TRBV20-1
j_call: TRBJ2-7
cdr3_aa: CSARGTSGSYEQYF
cdr3_nt: TGCAGTGCTAGGGGGACTAGCGGGAGCTACGAGCAGTACTTC

d_call: TRBD2
clone_size: NA
v_call: TRBV11-2
j_call: TRBJ2-5
cdr3_aa: CASSLDVDSGAQETQYF
cdr3_nt: TGTGCCAGCAGCTTAGATGTAGATAGCGGGGCTCAAGAGACCCAGTACTTC

d_call: TRBD1
clone_size: few
v_call: TRBV6-5
j_call: TRBJ2-7
cdr3_aa: CASSPLDRAHEQYF
cdr3_nt: TGTGCCAGCAGTCCGCTCGACAGGGCCCACGAGCAGTACTTC

d_call: NA
clone_size: NA
v_call: TRBV27
j_call: TRBJ2-7
cdr3_aa: CASRSLGVSYEQYF
cdr3_nt: TGTGCCAGCAGATCACTAGGGGTCTCCTACGAGCAGTACTTC

d_call: TRBD1
clone_size: NA
v_call: TRBV4-2
j_call: TRBJ2-7
cdr3_aa: CASSQDLTTGVYEQYF
cdr3_nt: TGTGCCAGCAGCCAAGATTTAACAACAGGGGTCTACGAGCAGTACTTC

d_call: TRBD2
clone_size: few
v_call: TRBV12-3/TRBV12-4
j_call: TRBJ2-7
cdr3_aa: CASSGTGTSGSLSGEQYF
cdr3_nt: TGTGCCAGCAGTGGCACCGGGACTAGCGGGAGTCTTAGCGGCGAGCAGTACTTC

d_call: NA
clone_size: few
v_call: TRBV5-1
j_call: TRBJ1-1
cdr3_aa: CASSLDRLNTEAFF
cdr3_nt: TGCGCCAGCAGCTTGGACCGATTGAACACTGAAGCTTTCTTT

d_call: NA
clone_size: NA
v_call: TRBV28
j_call: TRBJ2-1
cdr3_aa: CARPVPRDEQFF
cdr3_nt: TGTGCCAGGCCAGTACCTCGGGATGAGCAGTTCTTC

d_call: NA
clone_size: NA
v_call: TRBV28
j_call: TRBJ1-2
cdr3_aa: CASSPPRVYGYTF
cdr3_nt: TGTGCCAGCAGTCCACCCAGGGTCTATGGCTACACCTTC

d_call: TRBD2
clone_size: few
v_call: TRBV5-1
j_call: TRBJ2-1
cdr3_aa: CASSPGTTSYNEQFF
cdr3_nt: TGCGCCAGCAGCCCCGGGACTACTTCCTACAATGAGCAGTTCTTC

d_call: TRBD1
clone_size: NA
v_call: TRBV6-6
j_call: TRBJ2-1
cdr3_aa: CASRKGQGLYNEQFF
cdr3_nt: TGTGCCAGCAGGAAGGGACAGGGGCTATACAATGAGCAGTTCTTC

d_call: TRBD2
clone_size: NA
v_call: TRBV20-1
j_call: TRBJ2-7
cdr3_aa: CSARDPTSPDYEQYF
cdr3_nt: TGCAGTGCTAGAGATCCGACTAGCCCCGACTACGAGCAGTACTTC

d_call: NA
clone_size: NA
v_call: TRBV12-3/TRBV12-4
j_call: TRBJ2-1
cdr3_aa: CASSLTQGRNNEQFF
cdr3_nt: TGTGCCAGCAGTTTAACCCAGGGAAGGAACAATGAGCAGTTCTTC

d_call: NA
clone_size: once
v_call: TRBV28
j_call: TRBJ2-2
cdr3_aa: CAGGSVGGELFF
cdr3_nt: TGTGCCGGTGGATCCGTCGGCGGGGAGCTGTTTTTT

d_call: NA
clone_size: NA
v_call: TRBV28
j_call: TRBJ1-4
cdr3_aa: CASSQRDLTASNEKLFF
cdr3_nt: TGTGCCAGCAGCCAGCGGGACTTGACAGCCTCTAATGAAAAACTGTTTTTT

d_call: TRBD2
clone_size: NA
v_call: TRBV11-2
j_call: TRBJ2-5
cdr3_aa: CASSLRKVAGVETQYF
cdr3_nt: TGTGCCAGCAGCTTGAGGAAAGTAGCGGGAGTAGAGACCCAGTACTTC

d_call: NA
clone_size: few
v_call: TRBV20-1
j_call: TRBJ1-2
cdr3_aa: CSATEGREDGYTF
cdr3_nt: TGCAGTGCAACTGAGGGACGAGAGGATGGCTACACCTTC

d_call: TRBD1
clone_size: NA
v_call: TRBV9
j_call: TRBJ1-2
cdr3_aa: CASGSGQGEYGYTF
cdr3_nt: TGTGCCAGCGGCTCCGGACAGGGTGAATATGGCTACACCTTC

d_call: NA
clone_size: NA
v_call: TRBV7-2
j_call: TRBJ2-5
cdr3_aa: CASRSYSMTARETQYF
cdr3_nt: TGTGCCAGCAGATCTTATTCCATGACGGCCAGAGAGACCCAGTACTTC

d_call: NA
clone_size: NA
v_call: TRBV20-1
j_call: TRBJ2-1
cdr3_aa: CSARDSASSSYNEQFF
cdr3_nt: TGCAGTGCTAGAGATTCTGCGTCAAGCTCCTACAATGAGCAGTTCTTC

d_call: TRBD1
clone_size: NA
v_call: TRBV24-1
j_call: TRBJ1-1
cdr3_aa: CATSDHRGSAEAFF
cdr3_nt: TGTGCCACCAGTGACCACAGGGGTAGCGCTGAAGCTTTCTTT

d_call: TRBD1
clone_size: NA
v_call: TRBV5-1
j_call: TRBJ2-7
cdr3_aa: CASSNRDSSDEQYF
cdr3_nt: TGCGCCAGCAGCAACCGGGACAGCTCAGACGAGCAGTACTTC

d_call: TRBD2
clone_size: NA
v_call: TRBV29-1
j_call: TRBJ2-3
cdr3_aa: CSSREGDTQYF
cdr3_nt: TGCAGCTCTCGGGAGGGGGATACGCAGTATTTT

d_call: TRBD2
clone_size: once
v_call: TRBV2
j_call: TRBJ2-5
cdr3_aa: CASSDQVREGQETQYF
cdr3_nt: TGTGCCAGCAGTGACCAGGTGCGGGAGGGCCAAGAGACCCAGTACTTC

d_call: TRBD2
clone_size: few
v_call: TRBV12-3/TRBV12-4
j_call: TRBJ2-2
cdr3_aa: CASSSGTSGRGVTGELFF
cdr3_nt: TGTGCCAGCAGTTCCGGGACTAGCGGGAGAGGGGTAACCGGGGAGCTGTTTTTT

d_call: TRBD1
clone_size: few
v_call: TRBV27
j_call: TRBJ2-1
cdr3_aa: CASSSGTGDNEQFF
cdr3_nt: TGTGCCAGCAGCTCCGGGACAGGGGACAATGAGCAGTTCTTC

d_call: NA
clone_size: NA
v_call: TRBV15
j_call: TRBJ1-5
cdr3_aa: CATSRQDQPQHF
cdr3_nt: TGTGCCACCAGCAGACAGGATCAGCCCCAGCATTTT

d_call: TRBD1
clone_size: NA
v_call: TRBV20-1
j_call: TRBJ2-7
cdr3_aa: CSARPTTGQGYNEQYF
cdr3_nt: TGCAGTGCTAGACCTACAACGGGACAGGGGTACAATGAGCAGTACTTC